This T cell receptor (beta chain) comes out of a study of Ad26.COV2.S vaccination and SARS-CoV-2 variants. About the research overall: A COV1001 Ad26.COV2.S trial-arm participant provided the sample. Ad26.COV2.S was injected intramuscularly once or twice, 56 days apart.

CDR3 length equals 14 residues. Germline V gives CDR1 SGHTA, CDR2 FQGTGA. The V gene lost 5 bases and the J gene lost 7 bases, with 17 bases spanning the gap. The assay was immunoSEQ multiplex PCR, and TCRdb's table has in-frame clones only and misses some. This table has about 480,000 clones, around nine tenths appearing once. Documented treatment: 15 to 20 received Ad26.COV2.S at low or high dose, single or two shots; about 5 received placebo; per-sample allocation not given. It was on day 63 after the first vaccine or placebo injection that samples were taken. This person who donated was an adult of 18-55 years in Boston. Study-level results: Post-vaccination breadth of spike-specific CD8+ and CD4+ T cell responses was reportedly substantial.

To note about this clone: The antigen remains unidentified.

The sample consisted of peripheral blood, taken in a trial of Ad26.COV2.S vaccine versus placebo. V is TRBV7-3 and J is TRBJ1-2, with D possibly TRBD1 on 5 matching bases. The clonotype originates from a person aged 18 to 65 who received the Ad26.COV2.S COVID-19 vaccine or a placebo. The CDR3 DNA is TGTGCCAGCAGCCCCGAGGGGAAAAGGGGTGGCTACACCTTC. It codes for CASSPEGKRGGYTF.